This T cell receptor beta chain emerged from a study of shared clonotypes between healthy human individuals. This CDR3 has 14 amino acids. V dropped 1 base and J dropped 2; count of bases not matched to a gene: 3. The germline V gene encodes CDR1 SGHNT and CDR2 YYREEE (reference sequence). TCRdb keeps only in-frame clones here, not all; method: immunoSEQ multiplex PCR. The sample contains some 2 million clones, 95% of which appear only once. Material: naive CD4+ T cells sorted from blood. Subset specified: CD45RA+ positively selected. This receptor was obtained from a young man in good health. The chain carries TRBV5-4 and TRBJ2-7; TRBD1 matches 7 bases. The CDR3: CASSLTGAPYEQYF. CDR3 DNA: TGTGCCAGCAGCTTGACAGGGGCCCCCTACGAGCAGTACTTC.